These 9 T cell receptor beta chains were sequenced from one sample in a study of T cell changes during pregnancy in multiple sclerosis. The protocol was immunoSEQ multiplex PCR, while the TCRdb copy is restricted to in-frame clones and leaves out a portion. The profile shows approximately 40,000 clones, 85% to 95% of them singletons. Sequenced here: CD4+ T cells from peripheral blood mononuclear cells, sampled in the third trimester of pregnancy. The receptors were sampled from a female donor with multiple sclerosis, enrolled in a pregnancy study.

DNA of the CDR3: TGTGCCAGTAGTGGTGGGCTCTCCGCTAGCACAGATACGCAGTATTTT. Its protein product is CASSGGLSASTDTQYF. The V call is TRBV19, the J call TRBJ2-3; D not certain. CDR1 is LNHDA, CDR2 SQIVND, per germline (reference sequence). Between the trimmed V and J ends, which lost 5 bases and 0 bases, there was a span of 15 bases. The CDR3 runs to 16 residues.

This sequence joins TRBV7-3 and TRBJ2-2; 10 bases match TRBD1. CDR3 length equals 19 residues. V shed 2 bases and J 3 bases; nucleotides not matched to a gene: 12. Germline lookup yields CDR1 SGHTA and CDR2 FQGTGA. Here the CDR3 reads CASSLLSGRDRGDTGELFF. The DNA of the CDR3 is TGTGCCAGCAGCTTATTGAGCGGACGGGACAGGGGAGACACCGGGGAGCTGTTTTTT.

The rearrangement joins TRBV28 to TRBJ1-5; D not resolved. Germline CDR1 and CDR2: MDHEN and SYDVKM. Trimming took off 4 bases at V and 2 bases at J, with 15 bases between the two ends. The CDR3 runs to 16 residues. CDR3 nucleotides: TGTGCCAGCAGTTACGGGTCCACCGCGGGCAATCAGCCCCAGCATTTT. Protein product: CASSYGSTAGNQPQHF.

The chain links TRBV7-2 to TRBJ1-2; D gene uncertain. Trimming removed 6 bases from V and 2 bases from J, with 10 bases in between. The CDR3 totals 13 residues. Looked up from germline, CDR1 is SGHTA and CDR2 is FQGNSA. CDR3 in amino acids: CASSEQLNYGYTF. The CDR3 DNA is TGTGCCAGCAGTGAACAGCTGAACTATGGCTACACCTTC.

The chain couples TRBV6-1 to TRBJ2-2, with TRBD2 matching over 8 bases. Looked up from germline, CDR1 is MNHNS and CDR2 is SASEGT. After removal of 7 bases from V and 3 bases from J, the junction contained 7 bases not matched to a gene. The CDR3 runs to 15 residues. CDR3: CASTILSGDTGELFF. The CDR3 DNA reads TGTGCCAGCACGATCCTTAGCGGGGACACCGGGGAGCTGTTTTTT.

This rearrangement joins TRBV18 to TRBJ1-3; 10 bases fit TRBD1. This CDR3 has 17 amino acids. V shed 3 bases, J shed 3 bases, and the junction held 8 bases outside the gene matches. The germline V gene encodes CDR1 KGHSH and CDR2 LQKENI. The chain's CDR3 is CASSPTGTGDYGNTIYF. CDR3 nucleotides: TGTGCCAGCTCACCTACTGGGACAGGGGATTATGGAAACACCATATATTTT. Variable domain in full (rest from reference TRBV18 and TRBJ1-3): NAGVMQNPRHLVRRRGQEARLRCSPMKGHSHVYWYRQLPEEGLKFMVYLQKENIIDESGMPKERFSAEFPKEGPSILRIQQVVRGDSAAYFCASSPTGTGDYGNTIYFGEGSWLTVV.

This chain links TRBV6-1 with TRBJ2-1, with 7 positions matching TRBD1. CDR3 length equals 15 residues. Germline CDR1 is MNHNS and CDR2 is SASEGT. With 4 bases clipped from V and 4 bases from J, the junction kept 7 bases outside the gene matches. The CDR3 is CASSVQGDPYNEQFF. As DNA, the CDR3 is TGTGCCAGCAGTGTGCAGGGGGACCCATACAATGAGCAGTTCTTC.

The chain recombines TRBV6-6 with TRBJ1-4, with TRBD1 identical over 7 bases. Germline CDR1 MNHNY, CDR2 SVGAGI (reference sequence). V was clipped by 6 bases and J by 3 bases; unmatched bases: 7. The CDR3 runs to 15 residues. CDR3 sequence (DNA): TGTGCCAGCAGCCAACAGGGGAGATCTAATGAAAAACTGTTTTTT. Amino acids: CASSQQGRSNEKLFF.

DNA of the CDR3: TGTGCCAGCAGCCCGAGCAGGGATGGCTACACCTTC. Protein: CASSPSRDGYTF. The gene calls are TRBV7-2 and TRBJ1-2, with a weak D call TRBD1 (5 bases). Deletions cut 5 bases from V and 6 bases from J, with 10 bases between. CDR1 is SGHTA and CDR2 is FQGNSA in the germline V gene. The CDR3 length is 12 residues.